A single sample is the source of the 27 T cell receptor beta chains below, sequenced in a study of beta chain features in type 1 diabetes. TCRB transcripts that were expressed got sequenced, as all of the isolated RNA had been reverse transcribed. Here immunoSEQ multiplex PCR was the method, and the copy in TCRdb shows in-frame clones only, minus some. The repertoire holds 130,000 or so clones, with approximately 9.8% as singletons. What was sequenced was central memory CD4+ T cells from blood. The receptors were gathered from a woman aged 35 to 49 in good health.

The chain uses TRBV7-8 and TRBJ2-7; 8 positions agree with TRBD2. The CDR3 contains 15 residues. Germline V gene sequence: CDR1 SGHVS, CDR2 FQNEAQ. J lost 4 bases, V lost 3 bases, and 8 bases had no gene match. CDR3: CASSFLAGGVYEQYF. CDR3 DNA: TGTGCCAGCAGCTTCCTTGCGGGGGGAGTTTACGAGCAGTACTTC. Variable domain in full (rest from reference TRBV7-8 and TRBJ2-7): GAGVSQSPRYKVAKRGQDVALRCDPISGHVSLFWYQQALGQGPEFLTYFQNEAQLDKSGLPSDRFFAERPEGSVSTLKIQRTQQEDSAVYLCASSFLAGGVYEQYFGPGTRLTVT.

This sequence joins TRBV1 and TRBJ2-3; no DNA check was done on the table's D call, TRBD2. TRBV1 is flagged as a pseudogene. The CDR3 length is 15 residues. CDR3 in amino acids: CTPKPAGGGTDTQYF. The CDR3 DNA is TGCACCCCCAAACCGGCGGGGGGGGGCACAGATACGCAGTATTTT.

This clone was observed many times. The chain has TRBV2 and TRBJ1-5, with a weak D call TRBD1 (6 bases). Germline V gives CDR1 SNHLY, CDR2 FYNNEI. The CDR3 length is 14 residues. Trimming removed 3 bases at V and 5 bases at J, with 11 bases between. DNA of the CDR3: TGTGCCAGCAGTGACGGGGGGGCATATCAGCCCCAGCATTTT. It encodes CASSDGGAYQPQHF.

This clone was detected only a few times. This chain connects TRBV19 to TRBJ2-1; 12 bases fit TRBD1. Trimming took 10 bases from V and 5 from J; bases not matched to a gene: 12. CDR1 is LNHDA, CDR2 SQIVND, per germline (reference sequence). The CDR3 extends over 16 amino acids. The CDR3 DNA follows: TGTGCCACTGCACCCCGGGGACAGGGGGCCCACAATGAGCAGTTCTTC. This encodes CATAPRGQGAHNEQFF.

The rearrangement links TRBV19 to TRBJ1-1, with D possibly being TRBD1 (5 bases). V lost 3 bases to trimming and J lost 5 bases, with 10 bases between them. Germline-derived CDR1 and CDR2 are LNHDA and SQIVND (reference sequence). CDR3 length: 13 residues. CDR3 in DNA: TGTGCCAGTAGTATGGGCCGGGGGACTGAAGCTTTCTTT. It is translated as CASSMGRGTEAFF.

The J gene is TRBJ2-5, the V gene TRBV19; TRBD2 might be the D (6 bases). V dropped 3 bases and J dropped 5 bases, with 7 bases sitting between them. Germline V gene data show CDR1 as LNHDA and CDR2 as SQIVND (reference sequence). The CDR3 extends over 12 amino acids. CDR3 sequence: CASSIGGETQYF. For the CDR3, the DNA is TGTGCCAGTAGTATTGGGGGGGAGACCCAGTACTTC.

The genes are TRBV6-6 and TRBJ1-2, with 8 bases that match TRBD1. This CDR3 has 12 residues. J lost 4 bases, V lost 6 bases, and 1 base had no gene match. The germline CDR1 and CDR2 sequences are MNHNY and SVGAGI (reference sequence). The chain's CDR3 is CASSGTGYGYTF. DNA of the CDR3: TGTGCCAGCAGCGGGACAGGCTATGGCTACACCTTC.

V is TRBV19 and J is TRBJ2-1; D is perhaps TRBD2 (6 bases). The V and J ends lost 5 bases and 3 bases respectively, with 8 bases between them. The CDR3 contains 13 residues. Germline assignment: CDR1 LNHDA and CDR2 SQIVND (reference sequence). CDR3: CASSAGYYNEQFF. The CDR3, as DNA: TGTGCCAGTAGTGCGGGATACTACAATGAGCAGTTCTTC. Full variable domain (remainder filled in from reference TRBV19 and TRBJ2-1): DGGITQSPKYLFRKEGQNVTLSCEQNLNHDAMYWYRQDPGQGLRLIYYSQIVNDFQKGDIAEGYSVSREKKESFPLTVTSAQKNPTAFYLCASSAGYYNEQFFGPGTRLTVL.

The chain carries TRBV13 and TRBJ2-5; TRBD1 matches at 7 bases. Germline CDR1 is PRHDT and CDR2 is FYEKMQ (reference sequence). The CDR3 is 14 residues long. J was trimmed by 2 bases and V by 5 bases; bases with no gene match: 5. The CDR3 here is CASSTTGQQETQYF. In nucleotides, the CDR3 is TGTGCCAGCAGCACCACGGGACAGCAAGAGACCCAGTACTTC.

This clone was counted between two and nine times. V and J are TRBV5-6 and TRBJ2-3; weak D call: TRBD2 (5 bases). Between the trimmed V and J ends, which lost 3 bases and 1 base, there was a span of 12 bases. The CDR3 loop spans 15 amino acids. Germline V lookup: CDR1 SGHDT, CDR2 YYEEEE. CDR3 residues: CASSSREGRTDTQYF. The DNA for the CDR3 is TGTGCCAGCAGCTCTCGAGAGGGCCGCACAGATACGCAGTATTTT.

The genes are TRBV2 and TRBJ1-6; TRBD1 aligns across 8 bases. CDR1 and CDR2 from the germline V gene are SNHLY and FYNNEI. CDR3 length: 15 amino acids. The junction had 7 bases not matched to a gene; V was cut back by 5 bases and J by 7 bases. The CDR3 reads CASSTVGTGNSPLHF. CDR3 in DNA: TGTGCCAGCAGTACCGTCGGGACAGGAAATTCACCCCTCCACTTT.

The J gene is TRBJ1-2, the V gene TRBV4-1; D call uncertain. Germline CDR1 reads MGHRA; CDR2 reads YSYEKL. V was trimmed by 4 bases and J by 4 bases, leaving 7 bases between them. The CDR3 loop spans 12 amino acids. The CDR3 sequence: CASSRVGYGYTF. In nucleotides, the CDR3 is TGCGCCAGCAGCCGCGTTGGCTATGGCTACACCTTC.

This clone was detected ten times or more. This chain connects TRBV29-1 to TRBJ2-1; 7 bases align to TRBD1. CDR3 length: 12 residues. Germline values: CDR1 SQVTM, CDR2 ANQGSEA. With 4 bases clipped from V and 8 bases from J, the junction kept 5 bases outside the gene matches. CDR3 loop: CSVAQGVYEQFF. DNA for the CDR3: TGCAGCGTTGCCCAGGGGGTCTATGAGCAGTTCTTC.

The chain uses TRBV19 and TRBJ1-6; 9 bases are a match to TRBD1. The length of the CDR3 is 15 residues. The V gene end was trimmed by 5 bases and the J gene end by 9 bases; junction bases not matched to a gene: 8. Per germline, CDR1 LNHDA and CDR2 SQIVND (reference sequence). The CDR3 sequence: CASSPKTGGSSPLHF. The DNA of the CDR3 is TGTGCCAGTAGTCCTAAGACAGGGGGAAGTTCACCCCTCCACTTT.

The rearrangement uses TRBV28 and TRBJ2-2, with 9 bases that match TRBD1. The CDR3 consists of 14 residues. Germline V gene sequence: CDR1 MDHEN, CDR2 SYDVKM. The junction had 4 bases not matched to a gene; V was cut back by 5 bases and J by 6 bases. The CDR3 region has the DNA TGTGCCAGCAGTGGACAGGGGTTTGCCGGGGAGCTGTTTTTT. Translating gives CASSGQGFAGELFF.

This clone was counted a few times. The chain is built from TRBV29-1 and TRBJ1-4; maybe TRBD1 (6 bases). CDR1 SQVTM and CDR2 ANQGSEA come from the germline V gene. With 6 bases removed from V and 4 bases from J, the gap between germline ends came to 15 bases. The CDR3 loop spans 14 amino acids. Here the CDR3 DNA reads TGCAGCGTAGGCGGACAGAACAGTAATGAAAAACTGTTTTTT. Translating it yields CSVGGQNSNEKLFF.

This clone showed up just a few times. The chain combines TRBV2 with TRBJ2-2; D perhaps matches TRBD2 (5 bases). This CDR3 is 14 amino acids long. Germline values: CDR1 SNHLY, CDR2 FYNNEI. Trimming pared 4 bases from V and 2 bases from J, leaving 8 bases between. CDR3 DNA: TGTGCCAGCAGTGGGGAGACCAACACCGGGGAGCTGTTTTTT. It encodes CASSGETNTGELFF.

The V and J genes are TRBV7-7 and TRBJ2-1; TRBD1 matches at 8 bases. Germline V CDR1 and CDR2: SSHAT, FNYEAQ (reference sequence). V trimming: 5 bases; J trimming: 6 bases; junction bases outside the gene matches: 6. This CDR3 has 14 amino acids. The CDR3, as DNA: TGTGCCAGCAGCCCTGGACAGGGTGCCAATGAGCAGTTCTTC. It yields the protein CASSPGQGANEQFF.

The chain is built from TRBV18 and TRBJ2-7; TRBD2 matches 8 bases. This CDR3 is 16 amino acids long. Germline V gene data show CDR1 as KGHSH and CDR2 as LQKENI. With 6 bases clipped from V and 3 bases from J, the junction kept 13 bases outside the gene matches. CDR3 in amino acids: CASSYRGGSGVYEQYF. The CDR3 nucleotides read TGTGCCAGCTCGTACCGGGGGGGATCGGGGGTCTACGAGCAGTACTTC.

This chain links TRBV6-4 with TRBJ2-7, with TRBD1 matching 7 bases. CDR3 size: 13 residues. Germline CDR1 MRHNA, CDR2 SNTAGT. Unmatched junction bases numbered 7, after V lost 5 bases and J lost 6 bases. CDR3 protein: CASSIRQGLEQYF. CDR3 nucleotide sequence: TGTGCCAGCAGTATACGACAGGGTCTCGAGCAGTACTTC.

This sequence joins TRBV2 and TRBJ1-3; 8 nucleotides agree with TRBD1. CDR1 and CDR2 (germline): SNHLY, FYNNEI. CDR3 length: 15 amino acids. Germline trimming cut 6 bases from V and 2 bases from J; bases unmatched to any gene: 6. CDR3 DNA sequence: TGTGCCAGCAGGGAGCAGGGGGCGGCTGGAAACACCATATATTTT. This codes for CASREQGAAGNTIYF.

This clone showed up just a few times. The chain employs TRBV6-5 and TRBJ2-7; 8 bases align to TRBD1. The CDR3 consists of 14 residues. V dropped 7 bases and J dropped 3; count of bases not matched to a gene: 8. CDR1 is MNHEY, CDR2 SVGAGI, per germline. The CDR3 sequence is CASIGTGGGYEQYF. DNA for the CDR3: TGTGCCAGCATTGGGACAGGCGGAGGCTACGAGCAGTACTTC.

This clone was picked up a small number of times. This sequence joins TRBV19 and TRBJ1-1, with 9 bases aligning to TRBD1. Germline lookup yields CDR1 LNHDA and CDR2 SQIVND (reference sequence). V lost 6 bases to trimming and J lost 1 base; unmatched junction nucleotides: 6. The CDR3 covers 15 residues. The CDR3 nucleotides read TGTGCCAGTAGGGGACAGGGTAGATGGAACACTGAAGCTTTCTTT. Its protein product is CASRGQGRWNTEAFF.

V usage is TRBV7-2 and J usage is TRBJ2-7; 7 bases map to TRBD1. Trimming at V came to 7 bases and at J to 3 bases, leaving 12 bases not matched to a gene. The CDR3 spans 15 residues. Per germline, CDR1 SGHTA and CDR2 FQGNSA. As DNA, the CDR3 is TGTGCCAGCACCGTCGGCCCCGGGACAGACTACGAGCAGTACTTC. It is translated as CASTVGPGTDYEQYF.

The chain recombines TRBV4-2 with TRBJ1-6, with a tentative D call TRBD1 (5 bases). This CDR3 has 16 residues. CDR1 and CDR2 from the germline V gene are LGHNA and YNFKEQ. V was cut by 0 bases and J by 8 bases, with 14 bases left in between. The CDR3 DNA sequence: TGTGCCAGCAGCCAAGATTTGGGGCTTCGGGATTCACCCCTCCACTTT. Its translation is CASSQDLGLRDSPLHF.

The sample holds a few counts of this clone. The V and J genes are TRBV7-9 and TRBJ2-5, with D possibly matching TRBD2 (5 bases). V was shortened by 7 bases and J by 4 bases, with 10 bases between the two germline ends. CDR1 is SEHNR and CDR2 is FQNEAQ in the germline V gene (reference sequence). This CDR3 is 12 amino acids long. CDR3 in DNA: TGTGCCAGCACCCCGGAGGTAGAGACCCAGTACTTC. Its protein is CASTPEVETQYF.

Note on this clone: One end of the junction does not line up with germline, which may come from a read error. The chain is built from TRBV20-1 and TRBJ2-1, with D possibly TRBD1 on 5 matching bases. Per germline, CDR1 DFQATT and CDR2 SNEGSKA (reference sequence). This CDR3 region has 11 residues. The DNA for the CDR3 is TGCAGAGCTAAGCAGGGCAATGAGCAGTTCTTC. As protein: CRAKQGNEQFF.